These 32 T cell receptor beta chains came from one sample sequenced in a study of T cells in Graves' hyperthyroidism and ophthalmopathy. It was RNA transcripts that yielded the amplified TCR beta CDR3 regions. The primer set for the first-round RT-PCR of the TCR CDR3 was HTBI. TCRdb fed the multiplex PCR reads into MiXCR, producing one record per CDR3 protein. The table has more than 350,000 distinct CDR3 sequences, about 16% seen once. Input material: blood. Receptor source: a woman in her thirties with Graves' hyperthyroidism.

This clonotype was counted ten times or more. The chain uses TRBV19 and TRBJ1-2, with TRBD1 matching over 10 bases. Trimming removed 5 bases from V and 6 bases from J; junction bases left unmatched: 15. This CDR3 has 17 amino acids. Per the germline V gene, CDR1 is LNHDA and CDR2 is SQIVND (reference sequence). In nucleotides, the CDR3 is TGTGCCAGTAGTGTCCCGGGACAGGGGAAGGTGCGGAATGGCTACACCTTC. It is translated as CASSVPGQGKVRNGYTF.

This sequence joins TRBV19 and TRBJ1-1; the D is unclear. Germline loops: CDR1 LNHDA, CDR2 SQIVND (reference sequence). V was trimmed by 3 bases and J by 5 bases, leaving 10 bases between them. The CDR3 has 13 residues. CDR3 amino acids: CASSMYGGTEAFF. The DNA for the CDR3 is TGTGCCAGTAGTATGTACGGTGGAACTGAAGCTTTCTTT.

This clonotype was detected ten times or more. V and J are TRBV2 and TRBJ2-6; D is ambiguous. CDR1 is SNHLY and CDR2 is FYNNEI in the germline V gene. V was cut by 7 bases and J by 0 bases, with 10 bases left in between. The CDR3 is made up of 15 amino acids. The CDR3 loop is CASTGPISGANVLTF. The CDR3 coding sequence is TGTGCCAGCACTGGGCCGATCTCTGGGGCCAACGTCCTGACTTTC.

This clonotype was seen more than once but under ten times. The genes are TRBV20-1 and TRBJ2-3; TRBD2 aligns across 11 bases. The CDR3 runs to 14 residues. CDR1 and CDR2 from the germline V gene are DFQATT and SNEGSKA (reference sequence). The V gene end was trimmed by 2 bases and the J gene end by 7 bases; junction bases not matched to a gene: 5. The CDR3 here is CSARIAGGGYTQYF. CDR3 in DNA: TGCAGTGCTAGAATAGCGGGAGGGGGCTATACGCAGTATTTT.

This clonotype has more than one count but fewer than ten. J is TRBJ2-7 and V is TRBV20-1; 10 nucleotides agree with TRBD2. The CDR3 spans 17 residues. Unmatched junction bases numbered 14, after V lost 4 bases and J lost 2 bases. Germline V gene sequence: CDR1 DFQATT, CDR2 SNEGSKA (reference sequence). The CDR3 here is CSANLGAAGGRAYEQYF. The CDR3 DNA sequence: TGCAGTGCTAATTTGGGGGCAGCGGGAGGGAGGGCCTACGAGCAGTACTTC.

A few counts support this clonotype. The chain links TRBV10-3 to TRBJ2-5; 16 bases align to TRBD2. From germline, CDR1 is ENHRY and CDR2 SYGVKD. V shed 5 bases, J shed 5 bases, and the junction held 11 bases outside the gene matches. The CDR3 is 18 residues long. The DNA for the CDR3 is TGTGCCATCAGTTACTCCGGGACTAGCGGGAGGGCCCATGAGACCCAGTACTTC. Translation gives CAISYSGTSGRAHETQYF.

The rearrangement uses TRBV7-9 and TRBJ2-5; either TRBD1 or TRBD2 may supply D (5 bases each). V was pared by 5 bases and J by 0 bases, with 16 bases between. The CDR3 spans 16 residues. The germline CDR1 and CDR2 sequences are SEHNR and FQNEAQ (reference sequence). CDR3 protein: CASSLWDGGDQETQYF. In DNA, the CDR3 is TGTGCCAGCAGCCTTTGGGACGGTGGGGACCAAGAGACCCAGTACTTC.

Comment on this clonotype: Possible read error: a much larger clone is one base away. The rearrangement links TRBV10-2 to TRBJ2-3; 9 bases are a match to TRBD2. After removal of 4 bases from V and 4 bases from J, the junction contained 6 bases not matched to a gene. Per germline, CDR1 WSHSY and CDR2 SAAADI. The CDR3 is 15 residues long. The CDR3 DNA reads TGCGCCAGCAGTGTCGAGGCGGGAGGGGCAGATACGCAGTATTTT. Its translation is CASSVEAGGADTQYF.

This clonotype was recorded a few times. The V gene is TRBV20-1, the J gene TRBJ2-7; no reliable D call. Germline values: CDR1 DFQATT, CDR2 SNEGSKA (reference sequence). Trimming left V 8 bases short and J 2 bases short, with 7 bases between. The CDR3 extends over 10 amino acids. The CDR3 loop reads CSLDPYEQYF. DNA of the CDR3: TGCAGTCTCGATCCCTACGAGCAGTACTTC.

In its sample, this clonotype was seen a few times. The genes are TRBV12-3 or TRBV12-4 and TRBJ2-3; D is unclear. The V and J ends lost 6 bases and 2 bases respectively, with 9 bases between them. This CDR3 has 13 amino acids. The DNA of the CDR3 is TGTGCCAGCAGCTCGACCAACACAGATACGCAGTATTTT. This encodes CASSSTNTDTQYF.

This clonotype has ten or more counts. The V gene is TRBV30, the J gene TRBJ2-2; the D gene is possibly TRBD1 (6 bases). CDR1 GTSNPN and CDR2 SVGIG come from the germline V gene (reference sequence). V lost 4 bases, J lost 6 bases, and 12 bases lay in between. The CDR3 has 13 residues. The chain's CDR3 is CAWTGQSAGELFF. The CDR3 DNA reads TGTGCCTGGACGGGACAATCAGCCGGGGAGCTGTTTTTT.

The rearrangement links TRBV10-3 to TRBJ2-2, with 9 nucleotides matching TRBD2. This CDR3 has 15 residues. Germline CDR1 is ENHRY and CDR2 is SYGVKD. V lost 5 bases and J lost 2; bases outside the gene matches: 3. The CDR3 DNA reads TGTGCCATCAGTATTAGCGGGAGTAACACCGGGGAGCTGTTTTTT. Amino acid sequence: CAISISGSNTGELFF.

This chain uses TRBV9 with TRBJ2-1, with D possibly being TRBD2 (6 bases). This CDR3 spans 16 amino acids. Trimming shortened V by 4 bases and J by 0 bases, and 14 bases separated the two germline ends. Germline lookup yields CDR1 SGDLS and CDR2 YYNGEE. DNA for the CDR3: TGTGCCAGCAGCCCTCTGGCTAGCGACTCCTACAATGAGCAGTTCTTC. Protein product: CASSPLASDSYNEQFF.

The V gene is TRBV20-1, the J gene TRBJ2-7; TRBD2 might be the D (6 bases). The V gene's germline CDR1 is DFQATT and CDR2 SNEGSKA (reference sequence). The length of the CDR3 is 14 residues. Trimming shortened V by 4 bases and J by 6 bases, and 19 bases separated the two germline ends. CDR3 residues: CSATKRPGVSEQYF. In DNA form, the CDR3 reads TGCAGTGCTACCAAACGTCCGGGAGTAAGCGAGCAGTACTTC.

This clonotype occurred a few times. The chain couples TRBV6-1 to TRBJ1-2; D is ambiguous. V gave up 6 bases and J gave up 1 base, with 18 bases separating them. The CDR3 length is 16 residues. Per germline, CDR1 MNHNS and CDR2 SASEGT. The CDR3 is CASSRGSPPLNYGYTF. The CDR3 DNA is TGTGCCAGCAGCCGAGGAAGTCCCCCTCTTAACTATGGCTACACCTTC.

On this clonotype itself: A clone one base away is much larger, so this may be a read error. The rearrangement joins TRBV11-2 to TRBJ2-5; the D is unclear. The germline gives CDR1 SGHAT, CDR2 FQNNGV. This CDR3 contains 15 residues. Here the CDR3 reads CASSLGVARQENQYF. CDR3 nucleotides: TGTGCCAGCAGCTTAGGAGTAGCCAGACAAGAGAACCAGTACTTC.

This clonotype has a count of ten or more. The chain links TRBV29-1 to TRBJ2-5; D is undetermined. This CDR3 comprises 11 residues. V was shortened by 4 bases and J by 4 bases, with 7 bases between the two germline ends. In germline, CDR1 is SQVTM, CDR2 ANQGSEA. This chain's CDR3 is CSVVSIETQYF. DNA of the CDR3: TGCAGCGTTGTATCCATAGAGACCCAGTACTTC.

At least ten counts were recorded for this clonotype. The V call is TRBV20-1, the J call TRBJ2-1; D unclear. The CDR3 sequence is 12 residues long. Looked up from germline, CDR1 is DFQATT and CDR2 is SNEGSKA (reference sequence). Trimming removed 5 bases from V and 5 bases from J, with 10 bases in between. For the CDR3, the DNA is TGCAGTGCTTCCCGACTGAACAATGAGCAGTTCTTC. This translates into CSASRLNNEQFF.

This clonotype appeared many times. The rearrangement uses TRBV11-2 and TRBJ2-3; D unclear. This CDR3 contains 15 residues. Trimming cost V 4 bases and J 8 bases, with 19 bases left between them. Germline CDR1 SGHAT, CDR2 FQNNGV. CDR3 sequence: CASSSGAKHIGTQYF. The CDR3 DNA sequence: TGTGCCAGCAGCTCCGGAGCTAAGCATATTGGTACGCAGTATTTT.

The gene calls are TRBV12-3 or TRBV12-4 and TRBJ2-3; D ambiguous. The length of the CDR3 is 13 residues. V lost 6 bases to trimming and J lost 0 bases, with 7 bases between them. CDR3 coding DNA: TGTGCCAGCAGAGAGGCCAGCACAGATACGCAGTATTTT. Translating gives CASREASTDTQYF.

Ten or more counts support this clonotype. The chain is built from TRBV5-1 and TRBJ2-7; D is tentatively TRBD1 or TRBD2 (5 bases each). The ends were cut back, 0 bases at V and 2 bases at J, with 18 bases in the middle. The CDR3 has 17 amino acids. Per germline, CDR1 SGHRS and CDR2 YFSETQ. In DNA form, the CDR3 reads TGCGCCAGCAGCTTGGTGCCGACGGGACCGACAACCTACGAGCAGTACTTC. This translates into CASSLVPTGPTTYEQYF.

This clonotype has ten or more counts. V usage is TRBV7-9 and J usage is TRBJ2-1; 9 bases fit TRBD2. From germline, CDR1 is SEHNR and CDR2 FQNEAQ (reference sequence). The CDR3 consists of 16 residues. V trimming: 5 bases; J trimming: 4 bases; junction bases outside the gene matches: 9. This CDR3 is CASSPTRTSDYNEQFF. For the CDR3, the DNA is TGTGCCAGCAGCCCGACGCGGACTAGCGATTACAATGAGCAGTTCTTC.

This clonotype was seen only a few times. CDR3 amino acids: CAIATSPHEQYF. CDR3 in DNA: TGTGCCATCGCGACTAGCCCCCACGAGCAGTACTTC. The chain uses TRBV12-3 or TRBV12-4 and TRBJ2-7; 7 nucleotides line up with TRBD2. J gave up 5 bases and V 10 bases, and 8 bases lay outside the gene matches. The CDR3 has 12 amino acids.

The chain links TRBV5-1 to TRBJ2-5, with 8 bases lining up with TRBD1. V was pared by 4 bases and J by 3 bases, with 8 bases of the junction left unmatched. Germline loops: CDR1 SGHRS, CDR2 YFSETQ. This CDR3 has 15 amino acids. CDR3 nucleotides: TGCGCCAGCAGCCCAAACAACAGGGGGAAAGAGACCCAGTACTTC. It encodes CASSPNNRGKETQYF.

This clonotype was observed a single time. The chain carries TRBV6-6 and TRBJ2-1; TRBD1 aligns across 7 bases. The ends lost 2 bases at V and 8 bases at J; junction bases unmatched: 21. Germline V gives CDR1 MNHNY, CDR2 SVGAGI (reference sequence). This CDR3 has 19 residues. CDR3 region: CASSYPSLQERGQKDEQFF. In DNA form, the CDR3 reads TGTGCCAGCAGTTACCCGAGCCTTCAAGAACGGGGACAGAAGGATGAGCAGTTCTTC.

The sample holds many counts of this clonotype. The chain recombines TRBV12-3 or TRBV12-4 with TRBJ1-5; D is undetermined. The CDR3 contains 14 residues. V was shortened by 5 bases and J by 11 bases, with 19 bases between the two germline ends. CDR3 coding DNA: TGTGCCAGCAGTCTTCGGGAAGCTACGGCGGCCCAGCATTTT. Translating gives CASSLREATAAQHF.

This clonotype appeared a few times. DNA for the CDR3: TGCGCCAGCAGCTTGGGTTCAACCGGAAACACCATATATTTT. Translation gives CASSLGSTGNTIYF. The chain has TRBV5-1 and TRBJ1-3; no firm D call. Germline V gene sequence: CDR1 SGHRS, CDR2 YFSETQ. The CDR3 sequence is 14 residues long. The ends were cut back, 0 bases at V and 4 bases at J, with 8 bases in the middle.

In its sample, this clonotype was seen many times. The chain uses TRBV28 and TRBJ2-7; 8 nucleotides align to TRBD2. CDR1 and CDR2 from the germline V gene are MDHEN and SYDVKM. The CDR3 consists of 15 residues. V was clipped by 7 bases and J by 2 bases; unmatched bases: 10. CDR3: CASTTPAGRAYEQYF. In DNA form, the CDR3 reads TGTGCCAGCACCACACCGGCCGGGAGGGCCTACGAGCAGTACTTC.

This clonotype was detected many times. CDR3 loop: CAWSPGLEQYF. CDR3 sequence (DNA): TGTGCCTGGAGTCCGGGACTCGAGCAGTACTTC. The chain joins TRBV30 to TRBJ2-7; a weak D match, TRBD2 (6 bases). CDR3 length: 11 amino acids. The germline V and J ends were trimmed by 2 bases and 6 bases, with 8 bases remaining between them. Per the germline V gene, CDR1 is GTSNPN and CDR2 is SVGIG (reference sequence).

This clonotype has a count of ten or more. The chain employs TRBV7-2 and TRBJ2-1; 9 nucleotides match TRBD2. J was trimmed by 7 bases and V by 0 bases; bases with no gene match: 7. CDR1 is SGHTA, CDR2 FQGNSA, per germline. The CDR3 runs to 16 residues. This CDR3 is CASSLAGLAGSNEQFF. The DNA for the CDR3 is TGTGCCAGCAGCTTAGCAGGGCTAGCGGGATCGAATGAGCAGTTCTTC.

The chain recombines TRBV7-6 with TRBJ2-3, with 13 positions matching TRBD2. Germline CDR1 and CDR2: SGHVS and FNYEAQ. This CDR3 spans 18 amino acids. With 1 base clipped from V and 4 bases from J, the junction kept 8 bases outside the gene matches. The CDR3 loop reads CASSLELGLAGASDTQYF. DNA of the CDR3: TGTGCCAGCAGCTTAGAGCTCGGACTAGCGGGAGCCTCAGATACGCAGTATTTT.

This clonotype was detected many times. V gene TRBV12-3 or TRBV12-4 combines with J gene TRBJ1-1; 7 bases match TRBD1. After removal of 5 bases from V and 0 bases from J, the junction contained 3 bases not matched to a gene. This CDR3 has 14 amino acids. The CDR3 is CASSKGTVNTEAFF. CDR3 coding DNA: TGTGCCAGCAGTAAAGGGACAGTGAACACTGAAGCTTTCTTT.